This paragraph covers one TCR beta chain sequence. The CDR3 spans 15 residues. V was trimmed by 4 bases and J by 6 bases, leaving 14 bases between them. Germline CDR1 reads SGDLS; CDR2 reads YYNGEE. The sample is drawn from a study of blood T cell repertoires in COVID-19. The repertoire was sequenced with immunoSEQ multiplex PCR; TCRdb's copy has only in-frame clones and lacks some. The data show over 100,000 clones, with about 82% seen just once and around 16% held by the top ten. Sequencing was performed on peripheral blood. The rearrangement joins TRBV9 to TRBJ1-6, with D tentatively TRBD1 (5 bases). This receptor was identified in a man between 60 and 75 years old with active or convalescent COVID-19. The CDR3, as DNA: TGTGCCAGCAGCCCGTATTTGGGGGGTAATTCACCCCTCCACTTT. Protein sequence: CASSPYLGGNSPLHF.